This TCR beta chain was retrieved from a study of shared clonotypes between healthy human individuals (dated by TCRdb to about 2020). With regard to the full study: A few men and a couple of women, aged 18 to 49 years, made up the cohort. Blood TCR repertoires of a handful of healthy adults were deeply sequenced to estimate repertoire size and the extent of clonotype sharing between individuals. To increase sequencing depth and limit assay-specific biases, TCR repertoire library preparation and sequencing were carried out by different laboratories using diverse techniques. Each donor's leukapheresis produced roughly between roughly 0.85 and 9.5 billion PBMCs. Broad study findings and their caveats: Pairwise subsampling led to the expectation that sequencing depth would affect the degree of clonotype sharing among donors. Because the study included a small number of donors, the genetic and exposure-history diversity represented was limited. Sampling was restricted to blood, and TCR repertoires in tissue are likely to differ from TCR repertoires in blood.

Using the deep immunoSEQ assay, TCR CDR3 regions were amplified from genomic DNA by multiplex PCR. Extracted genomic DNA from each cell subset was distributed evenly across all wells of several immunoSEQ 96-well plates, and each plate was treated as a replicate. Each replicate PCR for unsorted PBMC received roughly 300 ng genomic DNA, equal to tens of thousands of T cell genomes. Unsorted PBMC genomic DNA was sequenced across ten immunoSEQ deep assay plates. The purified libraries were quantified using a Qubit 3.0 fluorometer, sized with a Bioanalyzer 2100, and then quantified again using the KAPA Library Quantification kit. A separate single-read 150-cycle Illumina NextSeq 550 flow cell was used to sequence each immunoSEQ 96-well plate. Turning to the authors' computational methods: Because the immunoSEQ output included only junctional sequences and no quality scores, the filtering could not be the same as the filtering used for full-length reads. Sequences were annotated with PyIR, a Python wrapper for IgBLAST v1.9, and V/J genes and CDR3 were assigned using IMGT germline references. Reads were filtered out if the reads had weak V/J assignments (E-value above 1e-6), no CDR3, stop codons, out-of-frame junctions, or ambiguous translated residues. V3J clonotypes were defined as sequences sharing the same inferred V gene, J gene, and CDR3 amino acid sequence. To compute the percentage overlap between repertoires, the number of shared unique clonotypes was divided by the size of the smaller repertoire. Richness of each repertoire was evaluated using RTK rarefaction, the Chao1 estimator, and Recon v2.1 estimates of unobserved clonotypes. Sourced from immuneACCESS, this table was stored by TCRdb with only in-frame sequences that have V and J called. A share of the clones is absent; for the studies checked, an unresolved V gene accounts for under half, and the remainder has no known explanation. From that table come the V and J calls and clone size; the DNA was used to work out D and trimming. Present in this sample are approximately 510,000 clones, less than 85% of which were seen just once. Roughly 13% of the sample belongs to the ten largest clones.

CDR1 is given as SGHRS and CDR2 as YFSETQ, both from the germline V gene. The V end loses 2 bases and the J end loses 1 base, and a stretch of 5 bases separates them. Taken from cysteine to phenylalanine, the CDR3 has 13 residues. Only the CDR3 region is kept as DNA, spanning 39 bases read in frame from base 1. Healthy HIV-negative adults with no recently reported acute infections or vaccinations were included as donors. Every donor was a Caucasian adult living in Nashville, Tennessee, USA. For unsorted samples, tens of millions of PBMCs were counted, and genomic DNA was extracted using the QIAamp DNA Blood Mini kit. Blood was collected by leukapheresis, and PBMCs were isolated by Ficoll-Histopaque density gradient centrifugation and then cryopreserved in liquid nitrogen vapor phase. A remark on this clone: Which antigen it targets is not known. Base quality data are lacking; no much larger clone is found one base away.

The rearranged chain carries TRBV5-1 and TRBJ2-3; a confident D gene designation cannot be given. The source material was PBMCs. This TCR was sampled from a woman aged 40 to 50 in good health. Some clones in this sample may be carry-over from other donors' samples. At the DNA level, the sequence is TGCGCCAGCAGCTTCCAGGGCACAGATACGCAGTATTTT. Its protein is CASSFQGTDTQYF.